This section outlines one T cell receptor beta chain sequence together with its context. Measured with immunoSEQ multiplex PCR; TCRdb has only the in-frame clones, and not every one. The sample holds tens of thousands of clones, around 87% seen once. The data are from a study of OX40 agonist ivuxolimab in advanced cancers. Across the whole study: Patients were given ivuxolimab, an antibody that agonizes OX40 (CD134).

The germline CDR1 and CDR2 sequences are MNHEY and SVGAGI. V lost 5 bases and J lost 15, with 11 bases in between. There are 10 residues in the CDR3. The V call is TRBV6-5, the J call TRBJ2-1; perhaps TRBD1 as D (6 bases). This sequence originates from an adult with an advanced solid tumor such as melanoma, head and neck, liver or kidney cancer. The sample in question was CD4+ or CD8+ T cells sorted from blood, obtained in a trial of the OX40 agonist ivuxolimab. The CDR3 loop reads CASSHRDPFF. For the CDR3, the DNA is TGTGCCAGCAGTCACAGGGATCCGTTCTTC.